Shown below are 30 T cell receptor beta chains from a single sample sequenced in a study of T-cell memory formation after mild COVID-19 (dated by TCRdb to the early 2020s). Libraries came from 5' RACE. TCRdb names Illumina NovaSeq 6000 as the instrument used. The public reads were reprocessed in TCRdb via fastp at Q25 and MiXCR, keeping in-frame beta chains. All rows with the same CDR3 protein become a single entry with the most common DNA and genes. The sample contains about 470,000 distinct CDR3 sequences, 20% to 25% of them found a single time. 12% of the sample comes from the top ten. Sequencing was performed on PBMCs or a T cell subset sorted from them (not recorded which). The receptors stem from an adult woman who had mild COVID-19 (a few samples of this study predate the infection). The sample titles of this study are shuffled in the database, so cell type and time point are left out; the donor was told from shared clones.

The chain is built from TRBV18 and TRBJ2-7, with 13 nucleotides matching TRBD2. Trimming at V came to 3 bases and at J to 0 bases, leaving 5 bases not matched to a gene. In germline, CDR1 is KGHSH, CDR2 LQKENI. This CDR3 is built from 17 residues. The CDR3 loop is CASSPGTSGRASYEQYF. As DNA, the CDR3 is TGTGCCAGCTCACCGGGAACTAGCGGGAGGGCCTCCTACGAGCAGTACTTC. Together with reference TRBV18 and TRBJ2-7, the CDR3 gives the full variable domain: NAGVMQNPRHLVRRRGQEARLRCSPMKGHSHVYWYRQLPEEGLKFMVYLQKENIIDESGMPKERFSAEFPKEGPSILRIQQVVRGDSAAYFCASSPGTSGRASYEQYFGPGTRLTVT.

The V gene is TRBV5-1, the J gene TRBJ2-3; D is perhaps TRBD2 (5 bases). The CDR3 is made up of 15 amino acids. Between the trimmed V and J ends, which lost 4 bases and 1 base, there was a span of 13 bases. Germline V gene data show CDR1 as SGHRS and CDR2 as YFSETQ. CDR3 sequence (DNA): TGCGCCAGCAGCCTCGGGGATTACGGCACAGATACGCAGTATTTT. It is translated as CASSLGDYGTDTQYF. Variable domain in full (rest from reference TRBV5-1 and TRBJ2-3): KAGVTQTPRYLIKTRGQQVTLSCSPISGHRSVSWYQQTPGQGLQFLFEYFSETQRNKGNFPGRFSGRQFSNSRSEMNVSTLELGDSALYLCASSLGDYGTDTQYFGPGTRLTVL.

The rearrangement links TRBV7-9 to TRBJ2-7; D is undetermined. The CDR3 has 14 residues. Germline loops: CDR1 SEHNR, CDR2 FQNEAQ (reference sequence). Trimming removed 5 bases at V and 1 base at J, with 12 bases between. CDR3 region: CASSDSTQSYEQYF. Here the CDR3 DNA reads TGTGCCAGCAGCGATTCGACTCAATCCTACGAGCAGTACTTC.

In this sample, this clonotype turned up a few times. The chain has TRBV7-9 and TRBJ2-1, with a tentative D call TRBD2 (5 bases). V lost 5 bases, J lost 7 bases, and 15 bases lay in between. From germline, CDR1 is SEHNR and CDR2 FQNEAQ (reference sequence). The CDR3 is made up of 14 amino acids. CDR3 nucleotide sequence: TGTGCCAGCAGCCAAGTGGCGCCGGGGAATGAGCAGTTCTTC. Protein product: CASSQVAPGNEQFF.

The chain employs TRBV11-2 and TRBJ1-1; D call uncertain. The V end lost 5 bases, the J end lost 0 bases, and 16 bases lay between the germline ends. Germline V gene sequence: CDR1 SGHAT, CDR2 FQNNGV. The CDR3 has 16 amino acids. Here the CDR3 DNA reads TGTGCCAGCAGCCCCCACCCCGGACCTTTGAACACTGAAGCTTTCTTT. Its protein is CASSPHPGPLNTEAFF. The entire variable domain, with the rest obtained from reference TRBV11-2 and TRBJ1-1, is as follows: EAGVAQSPRYKIIEKRQSVAFWCNPISGHATLYWYQQILGQGPKLLIQFQNNGVVDDSQLPKDRFSAERLKGVDSTLKIQPAKLEDSAVYLCASSPHPGPLNTEAFFGQGTRLTVV.

This sequence joins TRBV5-6 and TRBJ2-3; D possibly corresponds to TRBD1 (7 bases). CDR1 SGHDT and CDR2 YYEEEE come from the germline V gene. Trimming shortened V by 7 bases and J by 4 bases, and 16 bases separated the two germline ends. The CDR3 loop spans 14 amino acids. The CDR3 here is CASHRGGGADTQYF. CDR3 coding DNA: TGTGCCAGCCACAGGGGCGGCGGGGCAGATACGCAGTATTTT. The full variable domain, its missing parts supplied by reference TRBV5-6 and TRBJ2-3, is DAGVTQSPTHLIKTRGQQVTLRCSPKSGHDTVSWYQQALGQGPQFIFQYYEEEERQRGNFPDRFSGHQFPNYSSELNVNALLLGDSALYLCASHRGGGADTQYFGPGTRLTVL.

The chain joins TRBV7-2 to TRBJ2-3, with D tentatively TRBD2 (6 bases). CDR1 and CDR2 (germline): SGHTA, FQGNSA. V dropped 5 bases and J dropped 0 bases, with 12 bases sitting between them. This CDR3 region has 15 residues. The DNA of the CDR3 is TGTGCCAGCAGCCCCGGACTACCCAGCACAGATACGCAGTATTTT. Translated: CASSPGLPSTDTQYF.

The genes are TRBV15 and TRBJ2-3; TRBD2 matches 8 bases. This CDR3 is built from 16 residues. Trimming took 2 bases from V and 6 from J; bases not matched to a gene: 10. Germline values: CDR1 LNHNV, CDR2 YYDKDF (reference sequence). This CDR3 is CATSRRGAGGLDTQYF. Written as DNA, the CDR3 is TGTGCCACCAGCAGACGGGGCGCGGGGGGACTGGATACGCAGTATTTT.

This clonotype was found a few times. This chain joins TRBV9 and TRBJ2-7, with 10 nucleotides matching TRBD1. CDR1 is SGDLS, CDR2 YYNGEE, per germline. V dropped 3 bases and J dropped 0; count of bases not matched to a gene: 3. This CDR3 has 15 residues. CDR3 sequence reads: CASSGDRGSSYEQYF. DNA for the CDR3: TGTGCCAGCAGCGGGGACAGGGGAAGCTCCTACGAGCAGTACTTC.

This rearrangement joins TRBV7-6 to TRBJ1-5; no clear D gene. This CDR3 has 15 residues. Germline CDR1 SGHVS, CDR2 FNYEAQ. The germline V and J ends were trimmed by 1 base and 4 bases, with 11 bases remaining between them. CDR3 DNA: TGTGCCAGCAGCTTAGGTTTGGCAAGAAATCAGCCCCAGCATTTT. This codes for CASSLGLARNQPQHF.

The chain is built from TRBV12-3 or TRBV12-4 and TRBJ2-3; the D is unclear. Trimming pared 2 bases from V and 1 base from J, leaving 10 bases between. The CDR3 has 15 amino acids. The CDR3 coding sequence is TGTGCCAGCAGTTTATGGGGTCGGGGCACAGATACGCAGTATTTT. This translates into CASSLWGRGTDTQYF.

This clonotype was observed a handful of times. V gene TRBV27 combines with J gene TRBJ2-3; TRBD2 matches at 8 bases. This CDR3 spans 15 amino acids. Germline values: CDR1 MNHEY, CDR2 SMNVEV (reference sequence). J gave up 4 bases and V 6 bases, and 9 bases lay outside the gene matches. CDR3 region: CASSSAGAGADTQYF. CDR3 DNA: TGTGCCAGCAGCTCAGCGGGAGCCGGGGCAGATACGCAGTATTTT.

The CDR3 loop reads CASSQDRRNTEAFF. The CDR3 nucleotides are TGCGCCAGCAGCCAAGATCGTAGGAACACTGAAGCTTTCTTT. This sequence joins TRBV4-3 and TRBJ1-1, with D uncertain. The germline V gene has CDR1 LGHNA and CDR2 YSLEER. The V end lost 0 bases, the J end lost 1 base, and 6 bases lay between the germline ends. This CDR3 spans 14 amino acids.

The chain carries TRBV2 and TRBJ2-6, with 7 bases matching TRBD1. Germline values: CDR1 SNHLY, CDR2 FYNNEI. This CDR3 has 17 residues. V lost 10 bases and J lost 1; bases outside the gene matches: 13. The CDR3 sequence: CATHSGTEISGANVLTF. DNA for the CDR3: TGTGCCACCCATTCCGGGACAGAAATATCTGGGGCCAACGTCCTGACTTTC.

The rearrangement joins TRBV6-5 to TRBJ1-6, with D hard to call. Per germline, CDR1 MNHEY and CDR2 SVGAGI. The germline V and J ends were trimmed by 0 bases and 8 bases, with 23 bases remaining between them. This CDR3 has 19 residues. CDR3 loop: CASSYSGRRMGYRDSPLHF. The CDR3 DNA reads as TGTGCCAGCAGTTACTCAGGTCGGAGAATGGGGTATCGTGATTCACCCCTCCACTTT.

This clonotype was seen a handful of times. The V gene is TRBV5-5, the J gene TRBJ2-1, with D perhaps matching TRBD1 (6 bases). The CDR3 totals 17 residues. Trimming removed 0 bases at V and 4 bases at J, with 17 bases between. Germline CDR1 SGHKS, CDR2 YYEKEE (reference sequence). In nucleotides, the CDR3 is TGTGCCAGCAGCTTGGTTAGTCGCCAGGGGCTATACAATGAGCAGTTCTTC. This codes for CASSLVSRQGLYNEQFF.

The table lists this clonotype with a few counts. DNA for the CDR3: TGTGCCAGTAGCCCGGGGGGGATGTCGGGCTACGAGCAGTACTTC. It yields the protein CASSPGGMSGYEQYF. This chain connects TRBV19 to TRBJ2-7, with 8 nucleotides matching TRBD2. Germline V gene data show CDR1 as LNHDA and CDR2 as SQIVND (reference sequence). J was trimmed by 3 bases and V by 6 bases; bases with no gene match: 10. The CDR3 has 15 amino acids.

The J gene is TRBJ2-5, the V gene TRBV6-4; 10 bases line up with TRBD1. V lost 7 bases and J lost 0; bases outside the gene matches: 8. CDR3 size: 16 residues. CDR1 and CDR2 (germline): MRHNA, SNTAGT. CDR3 DNA: TGTGCCAGCATACTGGGACAGGGGAGATACCAAGAGACCCAGTACTTC. Protein: CASILGQGRYQETQYF.

This rearrangement joins TRBV6-2 or TRBV6-3 to TRBJ2-1, with 14 bases aligning to TRBD2. The junction had 9 bases not matched to a gene; V was cut back by 5 bases and J by 6 bases. In germline, CDR1 is MNHEY, CDR2 SVGEGT. The CDR3 totals 17 residues. As DNA, the CDR3 is TGTGCCAGCAGTGGATCCTCGGGACTAGCGGGAGCCAATGAGCAGTTCTTC. It is translated as CASSGSSGLAGANEQFF.

This clonotype was detected only a few times. This sequence joins TRBV7-2 and TRBJ2-1; perhaps D is TRBD1 or TRBD2 (5 bases each). Germline V gene sequence: CDR1 SGHTA, CDR2 FQGNSA. Trimming cost V 4 bases and J 9 bases, with 13 bases left between them. This CDR3 spans 13 amino acids. The CDR3 loop reads CASSWASRGEQFF. CDR3 DNA sequence: TGTGCCAGCAGCTGGGCCTCGAGGGGTGAGCAGTTCTTC. Using reference TRBV7-2 and TRBJ2-1 for the parts outside the CDR3, the full variable domain is GAGVSQSPSNKVTEKGKDVELRCDPISGHTALYWYRQSLGQGLEFLIYFQGNSAPDKSGLPSDRFSAERTGGSVSTLTIQRTQQEDSAVYLCASSWASRGEQFFGPGTRLTVL.

This clonotype was recorded a few times. The V and J genes are TRBV11-1 and TRBJ2-1; possibly TRBD2 for D (6 bases). The V gene lost 7 bases and the J gene lost 1 base, with 14 bases spanning the gap. Germline V gene sequence: CDR1 SGHAT, CDR2 FQDESV (reference sequence). This CDR3 spans 15 amino acids. The CDR3 DNA reads TGTGCCAGCACAACCTCAGGAGGGTCCTACAATGAGCAGTTCTTC. This codes for CASTTSGGSYNEQFF.

This chain connects TRBV12-3 or TRBV12-4 to TRBJ2-3; TRBD2 agrees at 9 bases. The J segment lost 0 bases and the V segment lost 4 bases, leaving 11 bases of the junction unmatched. This CDR3 comprises 18 residues. CDR3 in DNA: TGTGCCAGCAGTTCCAGGCATAGAACTAGCGGGAGCACAGATACGCAGTATTTT. Amino acids: CASSSRHRTSGSTDTQYF.

The CDR3 coding sequence is TGCGCCAGCAGCTTGGCGGCGGGAGATACAGATACGCAGTATTTT. This encodes CASSLAAGDTDTQYF. The chain has TRBV5-1 and TRBJ2-3, with 7 bases lining up with TRBD2. J was trimmed by 3 bases and V by 0 bases; bases with no gene match: 4. Germline V lookup: CDR1 SGHRS, CDR2 YFSETQ. The CDR3 is made up of 15 amino acids.

This clonotype was seen a few times. The chain carries TRBV5-1 and TRBJ2-1, with 9 nucleotides matching TRBD2. Trimming removed 4 bases from V and 4 bases from J; junction bases left unmatched: 12. The CDR3 sequence is 17 residues long. CDR1 is SGHRS, CDR2 YFSETQ, per germline. CDR3 residues: CASSGYALAGYYNEQFF. CDR3 DNA sequence: TGCGCCAGCAGCGGTTATGCGCTAGCGGGATATTACAATGAGCAGTTCTTC.

This clonotype was picked up a small number of times. One end of the junction varies from germline; a read error may be responsible. The chain combines TRBV4-1 with TRBJ2-7; the D is unclear. The CDR3 has 11 amino acids. CDR1 MGHRA and CDR2 YSYEKL come from the germline V gene. This chain's CDR3 is CASRSLGYSPF. The CDR3 nucleotides are TGCGCCAGCAGGTCTTTGGGGTATTCGCCCTTC.

This chain's CDR3 is CASSDTGRDEKLFF. The CDR3, as DNA: TGCGCCAGCAGCGACACAGGGAGGGACGAAAAACTGTTTTTT. The rearrangement links TRBV5-1 to TRBJ1-4; D perhaps matches TRBD1 (6 bases). Trimming removed 4 bases at V and 8 bases at J, with 15 bases between. Germline V lookup: CDR1 SGHRS, CDR2 YFSETQ. This CDR3 comprises 14 residues.

This clonotype was seen repeatedly, ten times or more. This rearrangement joins TRBV18 to TRBJ2-1; 11 nucleotides align to TRBD2. The ends lost 7 bases at V and 3 bases at J; junction bases unmatched: 5. The V gene's germline CDR1 is KGHSH and CDR2 LQKENI. The CDR3 runs to 15 residues. CDR3 amino acids: CASFSGTSGYNEQFF. The CDR3, as DNA: TGTGCCAGCTTCTCCGGGACTAGCGGCTACAATGAGCAGTTCTTC.

The chain has TRBV20-1 and TRBJ2-3; D not certain. There are 13 residues in the CDR3. V was clipped by 2 bases and J by 1 base, with 7 bases between them. Germline V CDR1 and CDR2: DFQATT, SNEGSKA (reference sequence). The CDR3 reads CSARLQGTDTQYF. The CDR3 region has the DNA TGCAGTGCTAGACTCCAGGGCACAGATACGCAGTATTTT.

This clonotype was counted between two and nine times. This sequence joins TRBV7-9 and TRBJ2-7; a weak D match, TRBD2 (6 bases). With 2 bases removed from V and 7 bases from J, the gap between germline ends came to 15 bases. The CDR3 is made up of 14 amino acids. The V gene's germline CDR1 is SEHNR and CDR2 FQNEAQ (reference sequence). CDR3 coding DNA: TGTGCCAGCAGCTTACGGGCGGGGCAGAGGGAGCAGTACTTC. This codes for CASSLRAGQREQYF.

V usage is TRBV16 and J usage is TRBJ1-2, with no clear D. V lost 3 bases and J lost 6, with 23 bases in between. CDR1 is KGHSY, CDR2 FQNENV, per germline. The CDR3 runs 17 residues. Here the CDR3 reads CASSHLGSLSGSNGYTF. CDR3 nucleotide sequence: TGTGCCAGCAGCCACCTCGGATCCCTTTCCGGGTCCAATGGCTACACCTTC.